This note documents a single T cell receptor (beta chain) sequence. The antigen remains undetermined. These data are taken from a study of cytomegalovirus exposure and HLA in healthy donors. General study points: Listed as cytomegalovirus-associated were roughly 180 TCR beta chains. For most subjects, TCR beta sequences were reported to predict HLA-A and HLA-B alleles with accuracy. Among donors in an Asian-associated ancestry cluster, a later analysis reportedly found fewer N-insertions than the roughly 700-donor mean.

60 Vbeta and 13 Jbeta primers were used in PCR. TCRdb's table, derived via immunoSEQ multiplex PCR, lists solely in-frame clones and lacks some. The repertoire holds about 150,000 clones, roughly 60% seen once, with 2.4% in the top ten. Germline trimming cut 4 bases from V and 3 bases from J; bases unmatched to any gene: 6. The CDR3 is 15 residues long. Germline-derived CDR1 and CDR2 are LNHDA and SQIVND (reference sequence). The chain is built from TRBV19 and TRBJ2-1; 7 bases line up with TRBD2. Sequencing was performed on PBMCs. The source is a woman aged 40-49 years in good health and CMV-seronegative. The CDR3 DNA is TGTGCCAGTAGTAAAAGCGGGGCCGACTACAATGAGCAGTTCTTC. Amino acids: CASSKSGADYNEQFF.